Shown below are 19 T cell receptor beta chains from a single sample sequenced in a study of OX40 agonist ivuxolimab in advanced cancers. Profiled with immunoSEQ multiplex PCR; TCRdb holds only in-frame clones, not every one. The sample consists of 60,000 to 70,000 clones, about nine tenths of them appearing once. The input for sequencing was CD4+ or CD8+ T cells sorted from blood, taken in a trial of the OX40 agonist ivuxolimab. Source of these receptors: an adult with an advanced solid tumor such as melanoma, head and neck, liver or kidney cancer.

The gene calls are TRBV11-3 and TRBJ2-1; no firm D call. This CDR3 is 12 amino acids long. The V gene's germline CDR1 is SGHNT and CDR2 YENEEA. V was pared by 1 base and J by 15 bases, with 13 bases between. CDR3 sequence (DNA): TGTGCCAGCAGCTTAGGTTTAGCCCGCCTGTTCTTC. Translation gives CASSLGLARLFF.

The rearrangement uses TRBV25-1 and TRBJ2-5, with 7 positions matching TRBD1. This CDR3 is 15 amino acids long. Looked up from germline, CDR1 is MGHDK and CDR2 is SYGVNS. The ends lost 1 base at V and 5 bases at J; junction bases unmatched: 7. The chain's CDR3 is CASSEFEGAGETQYF. CDR3 nucleotides: TGTGCCAGCAGTGAATTTGAGGGGGCTGGGGAGACCCAGTACTTC. The full variable domain, in which reference TRBV25-1 and TRBJ2-5 provide the parts outside the CDR3, is EADIYQTPRYLVIGTGKKITLECSQTMGHDKMYWYQQDPGMELHLIHYSYGVNSTEKGDLSSESTVSRIRTEHFPLTLESARPSHTSQYLCASSEFEGAGETQYFGPGTRLLVL.

The chain carries TRBV7-2 and TRBJ1-4; D is perhaps TRBD1 (5 bases). CDR3 length equals 14 residues. From germline, CDR1 is SGHTA and CDR2 FQGNSA. V was pared by 4 bases and J by 6 bases, with 12 bases between. The CDR3 DNA reads TGTGCCAGCAGCTCTCGGGGGAGCGATGAAAAACTGTTTTTT. It yields the protein CASSSRGSDEKLFF. Variable domain in full (rest from reference TRBV7-2 and TRBJ1-4): GAGVSQSPSNKVTEKGKDVELRCDPISGHTALYWYRQSLGQGLEFLIYFQGNSAPDKSGLPSDRFSAERTGGSVSTLTIQRTQQEDSAVYLCASSSRGSDEKLFFGSGTQLSVL.

The V call is TRBV15, the J call TRBJ1-5; TRBD1 is a possible D gene (5 bases). Trimming left V 7 bases short and J 4 bases short, with 11 bases between. The germline V gene encodes CDR1 LNHNV and CDR2 YYDKDF (reference sequence). CDR3 length equals 13 residues. The CDR3 nucleotides read TGTGCCACCACCGACAGCCGAAATCAGCCCCAGCATTTT. This codes for CATTDSRNQPQHF.

This clone was observed a single time. A read error may account for a junction end that differs from germline. Other DNA variants within this sample encode the same CDR3. V is TRBV7-7 and J is TRBJ2-3; TRBD1 might be the D (5 bases). CDR1 SSHAT and CDR2 FNYEAQ come from the germline V gene (reference sequence). CDR3 length: 14 amino acids. In DNA, the CDR3 is TGTGCTAGCAGCTTAGGGGCGGACACAGATACGCAGTATTTT. Protein: CASSLGADTDTQYF.

The J gene is TRBJ1-1, the V gene TRBV6-1; TRBD1 might be the D (6 bases). CDR1 MNHNS and CDR2 SASEGT come from the germline V gene. Trimming took off 8 bases at V and 3 bases at J, with 10 bases between the two ends. This CDR3 contains 12 residues. The CDR3 loop is CASQGGDTEAFF. DNA of the CDR3: TGTGCCAGCCAAGGGGGGGACACTGAAGCTTTCTTT.

The J gene is TRBJ2-7, the V gene TRBV10-3; 10 bases are a match to TRBD1. V was clipped by 3 bases and J by 6 bases; unmatched bases: 17. The germline V gene encodes CDR1 ENHRY and CDR2 SYGVKD. This CDR3 is 18 amino acids long. The CDR3 spells CAISDTSGTGVRGSEQYF. For the CDR3, the DNA is TGTGCCATCAGTGACACTTCCGGGACAGGGGTAAGGGGATCCGAGCAGTACTTC.

The V call is TRBV5-1, the J call TRBJ2-5; 9 bases agree with TRBD1. Germline CDR1 and CDR2: SGHRS and YFSETQ. The ends lost 4 bases at V and 5 bases at J; junction bases unmatched: 12. The CDR3 is 16 amino acids. CDR3 coding DNA: TGCGCCAGCAGCCCCCAACGACAGGGGGTGGGGGAGACCCAGTACTTC. Translated: CASSPQRQGVGETQYF. Complete variable domain (other parts from reference TRBV5-1 and TRBJ2-5): KAGVTQTPRYLIKTRGQQVTLSCSPISGHRSVSWYQQTPGQGLQFLFEYFSETQRNKGNFPGRFSGRQFSNSRSEMNVSTLELGDSALYLCASSPQRQGVGETQYFGPGTRLLVL.

The rearrangement links TRBV28 to TRBJ1-2; D uncertain. The CDR3 covers 12 residues. With 2 bases removed from V and 4 bases from J, the gap between germline ends came to 5 bases. Germline V gives CDR1 MDHEN, CDR2 SYDVKM. CDR3 sequence: CASSLTAYGYTF. CDR3 DNA sequence: TGTGCCAGCAGTTTAACGGCCTATGGCTACACCTTC.

This clone was counted a few times. The rearrangement links TRBV6-4 to TRBJ2-7; D is possibly TRBD1 (5 bases). V was clipped by 8 bases and J by 2 bases, with 13 bases between them. Per germline, CDR1 MRHNA and CDR2 SNTAGT. The CDR3 runs 13 residues. This chain's CDR3 is CASPSRVPYEQYF. As DNA, the CDR3 is TGTGCCAGCCCGTCCAGGGTTCCCTACGAGCAGTACTTC.

This chain links TRBV5-1 with TRBJ2-5, with D perhaps matching TRBD2 (7 bases). V gave up 4 bases and J gave up 5 bases, with 18 bases separating them. The CDR3 loop spans 15 amino acids. Germline values: CDR1 SGHRS, CDR2 YFSETQ. The CDR3 is CASSPVNREGETQYF. In DNA form, the CDR3 reads TGCGCCAGCAGCCCCGTAAACAGGGAGGGGGAGACCCAGTACTTC.

V and J are TRBV28 and TRBJ2-2; 8 bases align to TRBD2. This CDR3 contains 13 residues. J gave up 7 bases and V 9 bases, and 7 bases lay outside the gene matches. Germline V gives CDR1 MDHEN, CDR2 SYDVKM. The CDR3 here is CASGTREGGELFF. The CDR3 DNA follows: TGTGCCAGTGGGACTAGGGAGGGCGGGGAGCTGTTTTTT.

The chain is built from TRBV6-1 and TRBJ1-2, with D maybe TRBD1 (6 bases). CDR1 and CDR2 (germline): MNHNS, SASEGT. Trimming cost V 6 bases and J 0 bases, with 14 bases left between them. The CDR3 has 15 residues. The CDR3 is CASSLGGGPNYGYTF. The CDR3, as DNA: TGTGCCAGCAGCCTCGGGGGGGGCCCTAACTATGGCTACACCTTC.

This rearrangement joins TRBV7-3 to TRBJ1-1; D is unclear. Germline V gives CDR1 SGHTA, CDR2 FQGTGA. The CDR3 runs to 13 residues. Trimming took 2 bases from V and 1 from J, leaving 5 bases between them. Here the CDR3 DNA reads TGTGCCAGCAGCTTAGAGGCGAACACTGAAGCTTTCTTT. It encodes CASSLEANTEAFF.

The chain uses TRBV5-8 and TRBJ1-5; D unresolved. CDR1 is SGHTS and CDR2 is YDEGEE in the germline V gene. V gave up 1 base and J gave up 11 bases, with 13 bases separating them. The CDR3 runs 13 residues. CDR3 amino acids: CASSLLRGSAQHF. In DNA, the CDR3 is TGTGCCAGCAGCTTGCTTCGGGGATCAGCCCAGCATTTT.

This clone has a handful of counts. J is TRBJ1-5 and V is TRBV28, with a tentative D call TRBD1 (6 bases). This CDR3 has 14 amino acids. V was cut by 6 bases and J by 5 bases, with 14 bases left in between. Germline assignment: CDR1 MDHEN and CDR2 SYDVKM. The CDR3 DNA sequence: TGTGCCAGCAGCGCCCGACAGGCGCATCAGCCCCAGCATTTT. Residues: CASSARQAHQPQHF.

Written as DNA, the CDR3 is TGTGCCAGTAGGCGGAGGGGACAGGGGGCATGGGAGCAGTTCTTC. Residues: CASRRRGQGAWEQFF. V gene TRBV19 combines with J gene TRBJ2-1; 12 bases fit TRBD1. With V trimmed by 6 bases and J by 10 bases, 10 bases remained unmatched. Germline-derived CDR1 and CDR2 are LNHDA and SQIVND (reference sequence). CDR3 length equals 15 residues.

J is TRBJ1-2 and V is TRBV6-1; D unclear. Germline assignment: CDR1 MNHNS and CDR2 SASEGT. This CDR3 has 14 amino acids. V was clipped by 5 bases and J by 0 bases, with 10 bases between them. Here the CDR3 reads CASSIEGPNYGYTF. The CDR3 DNA follows: TGTGCCAGCAGTATCGAGGGTCCTAACTATGGCTACACCTTC.

This clone showed up just a few times. This chain uses TRBV7-9 with TRBJ1-5; the match to TRBD1 covers 7 bases. J lost 0 bases, V lost 4 bases, and 3 bases had no gene match. Germline CDR1 is SEHNR and CDR2 is FQNEAQ (reference sequence). There are 15 residues in the CDR3. The CDR3 DNA sequence: TGTGCCAGCAGCTCGACAGGGAATAGCAATCAGCCCCAGCATTTT. The encoded protein is CASSSTGNSNQPQHF.